This T cell receptor beta chain was profiled in a study of T cells after yellow fever vaccination. In its sample, this clonotype was seen many times. V lost 0 bases and J 6 bases, leaving 11 bases between the germline ends. Per germline, CDR1 LGHNA and CDR2 YSLEER. The CDR3 runs 15 residues. TCRdb ran MiXCR on the 5' RACE reads and lists one entry per CDR3 protein. The repertoire includes 250,000 or so distinct CDR3 sequences, 3.6% of them detected once, and over 15% sits in the top ten. The material was PBMCs, obtained 15 days after the yellow fever booster vaccination. The TCR sequence derives from a man aged 18 to 29 who received the YFV17D yellow fever vaccine. This chain connects TRBV4-3 to TRBJ2-2, with D possibly matching TRBD2 (5 bases). This CDR3 reads CASSQENGVAGELFF. The DNA for the CDR3 is TGCGCCAGCAGCCAAGAGAACGGGGTAGCCGGGGAGCTGTTTTTT.